This TCR beta chain was retrieved from a study of radiation and T cells in renal cell carcinoma (dated by TCRdb to 2020 to 2021). Background for the entire study: The samples were obtained from a clinical trial, where primary renal cell carcinomas were treated with 15 Gy stereotactic body radiation therapy and then removed by nephrectomy 4 weeks afterward. A total of 50 to 55 samples underwent TCR beta sequencing, made up of approximately 26 tumors and about 27 peripheral blood samples. A total of approximately 4 million unique CDR3 nucleotide sequences, encoding some 2,700,000 unique CDR3 amino acid sequences, were found across all 50 or so samples.

The immunoSEQ kit was used, according to the manufacturer's recommendations, to generate TCR beta libraries from genomic DNA. For library preparation, a first multiplex PCR was performed with proprietary primers, followed by a second PCR in which unique barcodes were added, and bead cleanups were performed after each round. A kit-provided positive control reaction and a negative control reaction were included in every sample batch. The final libraries underwent checking on an Agilent 4200 TapeStation D1000 ScreenTape, volumetric pooling, and quantification by qPCR. An Illumina NextSeq500 fitted with a MidOutput 150-cycle cartridge performed the sequencing, running 156 Read1 cycles and 15 Index1 cycles with the kit's custom primers. The pooled library was loaded at around 1 pM with approximately 20% PhiX control spiked in. In the authors' own workflow: Vendor-processed data were analyzed in R, with a clonotype defined as all T cells sharing the same CDR3 nucleotide sequence. In the clone abundance analyses, frequencies were normalized to the 10,000 most abundant clones in each sample. Public T cell clones, averaging fewer than five per sample, were removed before analysis. Tumor-enriched and baseline blood-enriched clonotypes were defined by at least a 32-fold difference in abundance between compartments. A beta-binomial differential abundance model was used to identify clonotypes that were expanded or contracted between blood time points. Similarity between tumor and blood repertoires was quantified using the Baroni-Urbani and Buser coefficient, and groups were compared with two-tailed Wilcoxon tests in R. This immuneACCESS table, as held by TCRdb, lists in-frame sequences with V and J called but not all clones. Of the missing ones, under half trace to an unresolved V gene in checked studies; the others have no known cause. That table supplies the V and J calls and clone size; D and trimming were determined from the DNA. This sample comprises some 120,000 clones, approximately 80% of them detected only once. The ten largest account for around 2.8% of the sample.

As concerns this clone: Which antigen it targets is not known. Base qualities are missing; no much larger clone stands one base away.

This sample's time point label indicates: baseline pretreatment blood. The treatment or condition label corresponds to: 15 Gy SBRT to primary tumor, nephrectomy 4 weeks later. To follow tumor-enriched clonotypes, serial peripheral blood was collected from radiation-treated patients at baseline and at 2 weeks and 4 weeks after SBRT. Renal cell carcinoma with clear cell pathology was present in all patients. The QIAamp DNA Blood Mini Kit (Qiagen) was used to prepare genomic DNA for TCR sequencing. Only samples passing all quality control checks were included in the analyses. General findings and caveats noted by the study authors: Tracking of blood repertoire dynamics stopped at approximately 4 weeks after treatment, with no follow-up past that point. The single-armed trial design could not address effects of radiation dose or scheduling on the TCR repertoire. Top tumor clonotypes rose in blood from baseline to 2 weeks post-radiation, then contracted by 4 weeks, suggesting transient expansion of tumor-resident clones. No pretreatment tumor biopsies were available, so the baseline intratumoral presence of clonotypes could not be determined.

Taken from cysteine to phenylalanine, the CDR3 has 22 residues. This entry keeps only the CDR3 DNA: 66 bases, framed from base 1. The sequencing here drew on blood, taken from a patient whose treatment included radiotherapy and nephrectomy. This chain joins TRBV12-2 to TRBJ1-1. TRBV12-2 is recorded as a pseudogene. This receptor was taken from a woman aged 60-70 years with renal cell carcinoma. The CDR3 has the sequence CASRLVWDEYGGGAHRNTEAFF. The DNA sequence reads TGTGCAAGTCGCTTAGTCTGGGATGAGTATGGTGGGGGGGCCCACCGAAACACTGAAGCTTTCTTT.